These 14 T cell receptor beta chains were sequenced from one sample in a study of blood T cell repertoires in COVID-19 (dated by TCRdb to 2018 to 2020). The method behind the library was the immunoSEQ multiplex PCR assay. TCRdb holds this immuneACCESS table with in-frame rearrangements only. Some clones are missing; in checked studies, unresolved V genes explain under half, and the rest has no known cause. The sample table holds 210,000 or so clones, of which roughly 84% were seen once. Of the sample, about 6.8% falls within the top ten clones. Sequenced sample: peripheral blood. The receptors were gathered from a woman aged 35 to 49 who had recovered from COVID-19.

This chain links TRBV11-2 with TRBJ2-2, with 8 bases that match TRBD2. Per the germline V gene, CDR1 is SGHAT and CDR2 is FQNNGV. The CDR3 runs 15 residues. V was pared by 6 bases and J by 7 bases, with 10 bases of the junction left unmatched. CDR3 sequence reads: CASRPAGAVVGELFF. Here the CDR3 DNA reads TGTGCCAGCAGGCCAGCGGGGGCCGTAGTCGGGGAGCTGTTTTTT. Variable domain in full (rest from reference TRBV11-2 and TRBJ2-2): EAGVAQSPRYKIIEKRQSVAFWCNPISGHATLYWYQQILGQGPKLLIQFQNNGVVDDSQLPKDRFSAERLKGVDSTLKIQPAKLEDSAVYLCASRPAGAVVGELFFGEGSRLTVL.

This clone showed up just once. The CDR3, as DNA: TGTGCCAGCAGTTCCGTCGAACCGGGTCGATACGAGCAGTACTTC. Residues: CASSSVEPGRYEQYF. The chain joins TRBV6-5 to TRBJ2-7; D ambiguous. V lost 4 bases, J lost 4 bases, and 17 bases lay in between. The CDR3 totals 15 residues. In germline, CDR1 is MNHEY, CDR2 SVGAGI.

This chain uses TRBV19 with TRBJ1-5; weak D call: TRBD1 (6 bases). Germline CDR1 and CDR2: LNHDA and SQIVND (reference sequence). V was clipped by 3 bases and J by 4 bases, with 16 bases between them. This CDR3 is 16 amino acids long. CDR3 sequence (DNA): TGTGCCAGTAGTATTCTTGGTGCAGGGGAAAATCAGCCCCAGCATTTT. This codes for CASSILGAGENQPQHF.

The chain links TRBV18 to TRBJ2-5; 8 bases fit TRBD2. The CDR3 consists of 15 residues. Germline CDR1 and CDR2: KGHSH and LQKENI. Trimming cost V 3 bases and J 5 bases; bases outside gene matches: 8. CDR3 nucleotides: TGTGCCAGCTCACCGGATAGCGGGATAGGGGAGACCCAGTACTTC. The encoded protein is CASSPDSGIGETQYF.

The table lists this clone with a count of one. The CDR3 DNA follows: TGCGCCAGCGGGCAGGGCCCCAGCTCCTACGAGCAGTACTTC. Protein: CASGQGPSSYEQYF. The V gene is TRBV5-1, the J gene TRBJ2-7, with D tentatively TRBD1 (5 bases). Germline CDR1 is SGHRS and CDR2 is YFSETQ. The CDR3 totals 14 residues. Trimming pared 7 bases from V and 0 bases from J, leaving 14 bases between.

This clone was observed at least ten times. The gene calls are TRBV10-3 and TRBJ2-1; D is undetermined. Germline-derived CDR1 and CDR2 are ENHRY and SYGVKD. V lost 6 bases and J lost 6, with 9 bases in between. The CDR3 runs 12 residues. The CDR3 sequence is CAIRLDSNEQFF. CDR3 DNA: TGTGCCATCAGGCTAGATAGCAATGAGCAGTTCTTC.

V is TRBV19 and J is TRBJ2-3; D gene ambiguous. Deletions cut 3 bases from V and 4 bases from J, with 8 bases between. The V gene's germline CDR1 is LNHDA and CDR2 SQIVND (reference sequence). The CDR3 totals 13 residues. The CDR3, as DNA: TGTGCCAGTAGTATGCCCGGGTCAGATACGCAGTATTTT. Amino acid sequence: CASSMPGSDTQYF.

The V gene is TRBV10-3, the J gene TRBJ2-7, with 10 bases aligning to TRBD1. The germline V gene has CDR1 ENHRY and CDR2 SYGVKD. Germline trimming cut 2 bases from V and 5 bases from J; bases unmatched to any gene: 18. The CDR3 is 19 amino acids. For the CDR3, the DNA is TGTGCCATCAGTGAGCTGCCGGGACAGGGGAGGGGCGGGGCCAACGAGCAGTACTTC. Its protein is CAISELPGQGRGGANEQYF.

The chain combines TRBV29-1 with TRBJ1-1, with 7 bases aligning to TRBD1. CDR1 is SQVTM and CDR2 is ANQGSEA in the germline V gene. V shed 4 bases, J shed 4 bases, and the junction held 6 bases outside the gene matches. This CDR3 region has 13 residues. The DNA of the CDR3 is TGCAGCGTTGGAAACAGGGGCCTCACTGAAGCTTTCTTT. It is translated as CSVGNRGLTEAFF.

The chain carries TRBV5-1 and TRBJ1-2, with 7 bases lining up with TRBD1. From germline, CDR1 is SGHRS and CDR2 YFSETQ. The CDR3 length is 18 residues. J gave up 3 bases and V 7 bases, and 21 bases lay outside the gene matches. CDR3 in amino acids: CASAAVGGDVSGYYGYTF. CDR3 sequence (DNA): TGCGCCAGCGCAGCCGTAGGGGGCGACGTGTCCGGGTACTATGGCTACACCTTC.

The chain is built from TRBV30 and TRBJ2-1; possible D gene TRBD2, 5 bases. The CDR3 contains 12 residues. The germline V gene has CDR1 GTSNPN and CDR2 SVGIG (reference sequence). The V gene lost 2 bases and the J gene lost 4 bases, with 6 bases spanning the gap. This CDR3 is CAWSREYNEQFF. DNA for the CDR3: TGTGCCTGGAGTAGGGAGTACAATGAGCAGTTCTTC.

The rearrangement joins TRBV19 to TRBJ2-2; a possible D gene is TRBD1 (6 bases). Germline lookup yields CDR1 LNHDA and CDR2 SQIVND (reference sequence). This CDR3 is 15 amino acids long. Trimming removed 3 bases from V and 7 bases from J, with 15 bases in between. The chain's CDR3 is CASSIVGQTFGELFF. CDR3 nucleotide sequence: TGTGCCAGTAGTATCGTTGGACAGACATTCGGGGAGCTGTTTTTT.

The V and J genes are TRBV7-2 and TRBJ1-1; D not certain. Germline loops: CDR1 SGHTA, CDR2 FQGNSA. V dropped 1 base and J dropped 4 bases, with 13 bases sitting between them. This CDR3 spans 15 amino acids. CDR3 in DNA: TGTGCCAGCAGCTTAGACCGAGTCCAAAGCACTGAAGCTTTCTTT. Encoded protein: CASSLDRVQSTEAFF. Complete variable domain (other parts from reference TRBV7-2 and TRBJ1-1): GAGVSQSPSNKVTEKGKDVELRCDPISGHTALYWYRQSLGQGLEFLIYFQGNSAPDKSGLPSDRFSAERTGGSVSTLTIQRTQQEDSAVYLCASSLDRVQSTEAFFGQGTRLTVV.

The CDR3 loop reads CASSLGTSGRTDTQYF. The DNA for the CDR3 is TGTGCCAGCAGCCTTGGGACTAGCGGCCGCACAGATACGCAGTATTTT. This chain connects TRBV5-4 to TRBJ2-3; 11 bases are a match to TRBD2. The V gene's germline CDR1 is SGHNT and CDR2 YYREEE (reference sequence). Trimming cost V 4 bases and J 1 base; bases outside gene matches: 5. This CDR3 is built from 16 residues.